This T cell receptor (beta chain) was recorded in a study of blood T cell repertoires in COVID-19. Whole-study context: T cells, B-cell-depleted T cells, or PBMCs provided the cDNA or gDNA that served as material.

The assay was immunoSEQ multiplex PCR, and TCRdb's table has in-frame clones only and misses some. The sample holds fewer than 300,000 clones, over 70% seen once. CDR3 size: 12 residues. Germline V gives CDR1 SNHLY, CDR2 FYNNEI. V shed 4 bases and J shed 7 bases, with 10 bases lying between them. This receptor was obtained from an elderly man with acute or convalescent COVID-19. This chain joins TRBV2 and TRBJ1-1; perhaps TRBD1 as D (6 bases). Specimen: peripheral blood. The CDR3 DNA reads as TGTGCCAGCAGTGTTACAGGGAGTGAAGCTTTCTTT. Protein: CASSVTGSEAFF.